The 30 T cell receptor beta chains given below trace back to one sample, sequenced in a study of cytomegalovirus exposure and HLA in healthy donors. Primers included in the PCR were 60 Vbeta and 13 Jbeta primers. Sequencing used immunoSEQ multiplex PCR; TCRdb keeps in-frame clones, though not all of them. The sample lists fewer than 250,000 clones, about three quarters occurring once. The sequenced sample was PBMCs. The receptors come from a woman aged 35 to 49 in good health and CMV-seronegative.

V usage is TRBV7-3 and J usage is TRBJ1-2; D possibly corresponds to TRBD1 (6 bases). The CDR3 runs to 14 residues. Trimming stripped 5 bases from V and 3 bases from J, with 13 bases between. Germline V gene sequence: CDR1 SGHTA, CDR2 FQGTGA. The CDR3 is CASSASQGYYGYTF. In DNA, the CDR3 is TGTGCCAGCAGCGCATCCCAGGGGTACTATGGCTACACCTTC.

The chain employs TRBV5-6 and TRBJ1-1, with TRBD1 matching 7 bases. Germline V CDR1 and CDR2: SGHDT, YYEEEE. V was clipped by 1 base and J by 5 bases; unmatched bases: 11. The CDR3 is 16 residues long. The chain's CDR3 is CASSLTVRGLRTEAFF. The CDR3 DNA reads as TGTGCCAGCAGCTTGACCGTAAGGGGGCTAAGAACTGAAGCTTTCTTT.

The chain combines TRBV5-1 with TRBJ1-2; D possibly corresponds to TRBD1 (5 bases). Trimming removed 4 bases at V and 8 bases at J, with 15 bases between. CDR1 SGHRS and CDR2 YFSETQ come from the germline V gene. This CDR3 is 13 amino acids long. CDR3 amino acids: CASSPRTGGGYTF. Here the CDR3 DNA reads TGCGCCAGCAGCCCCCGTACCGGGGGAGGCTACACCTTC.

The chain is built from TRBV4-1 and TRBJ2-1; D might be TRBD2 (6 bases). Trimming pared 1 base from V and 7 bases from J, leaving 11 bases between. The CDR3 contains 14 residues. The germline gives CDR1 MGHRA, CDR2 YSYEKL. In DNA, the CDR3 is TGCGCCAGCAGCCAAGGGTGGGGGAGGAATGAGCAGTTCTTC. It codes for CASSQGWGRNEQFF.

This clone has just one count. V is TRBV6-1 and J is TRBJ1-2, with 8 bases lining up with TRBD1. The V and J ends lost 0 bases and 6 bases, in that order; junction bases with no gene match: 0. This CDR3 is built from 13 residues. Germline assignment: CDR1 MNHNS and CDR2 SASEGT. CDR3 residues: CASSEATGDGYTF. CDR3 sequence (DNA): TGTGCCAGCAGTGAAGCGACAGGGGATGGCTACACCTTC.

This chain joins TRBV4-1 and TRBJ1-5; 7 bases map to TRBD1. From germline, CDR1 is MGHRA and CDR2 YSYEKL. This CDR3 is built from 16 residues. Trimming removed 4 bases from V and 3 bases from J; junction bases left unmatched: 9. The CDR3 here is CASSPFDREDNQPQHF. The CDR3 region has the DNA TGCGCCAGCAGCCCGTTTGACAGGGAGGACAATCAGCCCCAGCATTTT.

V is TRBV15 and J is TRBJ1-2; TRBD1 aligns across 7 bases. Germline CDR1 is LNHNV and CDR2 is YYDKDF (reference sequence). J was trimmed by 5 bases and V by 3 bases; bases with no gene match: 3. CDR3 size: 13 residues. CDR3 in amino acids: CATSRTGKYGYTF. CDR3 bases: TGTGCCACCAGCAGGACAGGGAAGTATGGCTACACCTTC.

The CDR3: CASSLDQSPGTQYF. The CDR3 DNA follows: TGTGCCAGCAGCTTAGACCAATCCCCCGGGACCCAGTACTTC. V usage is TRBV11-2 and J usage is TRBJ2-5; the D is unclear. The CDR3 runs to 14 residues. V was trimmed by 0 bases and J by 7 bases, leaving 12 bases between them. Germline V gives CDR1 SGHAT, CDR2 FQNNGV.

The CDR3 loop reads CSVENSQNTEAFF. In nucleotides, the CDR3 is TGCAGCGTTGAAAACAGCCAGAACACTGAAGCTTTCTTT. The chain has TRBV29-1 and TRBJ1-1; D gene ambiguous. Deletions cut 2 bases from V and 1 base from J, with 8 bases between. This CDR3 is 13 amino acids long. Germline-derived CDR1 and CDR2 are SQVTM and ANQGSEA.

This chain uses TRBV6-6 with TRBJ2-2, with a tentative D call TRBD1 (6 bases). CDR3 length: 15 residues. V was pared by 4 bases and J by 1 base, with 10 bases between. CDR1 is MNHNY and CDR2 is SVGAGI in the germline V gene (reference sequence). This CDR3 is CASSFGQRNTGELFF. Written as DNA, the CDR3 is TGTGCCAGCAGTTTCGGACAGAGGAACACCGGGGAGCTGTTTTTT.

V and J are TRBV4-2 and TRBJ1-5; perhaps TRBD1 as D (5 bases). This CDR3 is built from 16 residues. The germline V gene encodes CDR1 LGHNA and CDR2 YNFKEQ. V lost 4 bases, J lost 9 bases, and 22 bases lay in between. The CDR3 coding sequence is TGTGCCAGCAGCCCCGCGCCGACAGAAGGGTGGGGGCCCCAGCATTTT. It yields the protein CASSPAPTEGWGPQHF.

The chain is built from TRBV7-2 and TRBJ1-2; 7 bases are shared with TRBD1. The ends lost 0 bases at V and 6 bases at J; junction bases unmatched: 7. The CDR3 runs 15 residues. Germline V CDR1 and CDR2: SGHTA, FQGNSA. The CDR3 here is CASSLAPGQSNGYTF. The CDR3 DNA reads as TGTGCCAGCAGCTTAGCCCCGGGACAGAGTAATGGCTACACCTTC.

V usage is TRBV6-1 and J usage is TRBJ2-3; D is perhaps TRBD2 (6 bases). V lost 2 bases, J lost 2 bases, and 14 bases lay in between. CDR1 MNHNS and CDR2 SASEGT come from the germline V gene. The CDR3 has 16 amino acids. The CDR3 nucleotides read TGTGCCAGCAGTGAAACGTCGGGGGTAAACACAGATACGCAGTATTTT. As protein: CASSETSGVNTDTQYF.

The J gene is TRBJ2-3, the V gene TRBV5-5, with D possibly matching TRBD2 (6 bases). V was shortened by 10 bases and J by 3 bases, with 18 bases between the two germline ends. Germline V lookup: CDR1 SGHKS, CDR2 YYEKEE (reference sequence). The CDR3 consists of 14 residues. This chain's CDR3 is CASARPGVTDTQYF. The CDR3 DNA sequence: TGTGCCTCAGCGAGGCCGGGAGTGACAGATACGCAGTATTTT.

The chain couples TRBV30 to TRBJ2-5; 12 positions match TRBD2. The CDR3 length is 16 residues. The ends lost 3 bases at V and 3 bases at J; junction bases unmatched: 8. CDR1 is GTSNPN and CDR2 is SVGIG in the germline V gene (reference sequence). CDR3 coding DNA: TGTGCCTGGAGCGATCCGCGGACTAGCGGGAAAGAGACCCAGTACTTC. Its protein product is CAWSDPRTSGKETQYF.

The V gene is TRBV7-9, the J gene TRBJ1-1, with 9 bases lining up with TRBD1. The ends lost 4 bases at V and 11 bases at J; junction bases unmatched: 2. From germline, CDR1 is SEHNR and CDR2 FQNEAQ (reference sequence). The CDR3 has 11 amino acids. As DNA, the CDR3 is TGTGCCAGCAGCTGGACAGGGGCTGCTTTCTTT. This gives the protein CASSWTGAAFF.

The chain combines TRBV4-3 with TRBJ2-6, with D hard to call. The germline V and J ends were trimmed by 0 bases and 0 bases, with 9 bases remaining between them. This CDR3 has 17 residues. Looked up from germline, CDR1 is LGHNA and CDR2 is YSLEER. This CDR3 reads CASSQETYSSGANVLTF. The CDR3 DNA reads as TGCGCCAGCAGCCAAGAAACCTACAGCTCTGGGGCCAACGTCCTGACTTTC.

V gene TRBV5-1 combines with J gene TRBJ2-2; the D gene is possibly TRBD1 (6 bases). The germline V gene encodes CDR1 SGHRS and CDR2 YFSETQ. The germline V and J ends were trimmed by 3 bases and 1 base, with 13 bases remaining between them. The CDR3 is 16 residues long. The chain's CDR3 is CASSSRTAMNTGELFF. CDR3 nucleotides: TGCGCCAGCAGCTCCCGGACAGCGATGAACACCGGGGAGCTGTTTTTT.

This chain links TRBV5-4 with TRBJ1-1; D might be TRBD1 (5 bases). The CDR3 contains 16 residues. Germline assignment: CDR1 SGHNT and CDR2 YYREEE (reference sequence). Trimming removed 1 base at V and 4 bases at J, with 17 bases between. The CDR3 is CASSLWRGGGSTEAFF. The CDR3 bases are TGTGCCAGCAGCTTGTGGAGGGGCGGGGGAAGCACTGAAGCTTTCTTT.

This clone has only a few counts. The chain combines TRBV7-2 with TRBJ1-1; D not certain. The V end was cut by 2 bases, the J end by 0 bases, with 7 bases between. The CDR3 has 14 amino acids. CDR1 is SGHTA, CDR2 FQGNSA, per germline. The CDR3 bases are TGTGCCAGCAGCTTACAGGCCATGAACACTGAAGCTTTCTTT. This gives the protein CASSLQAMNTEAFF.

This clone came up once. This rearrangement joins TRBV5-1 to TRBJ1-5; D may be TRBD1 (5 bases). This CDR3 has 13 residues. V was cut by 0 bases and J by 9 bases, with 10 bases left in between. Germline V lookup: CDR1 SGHRS, CDR2 YFSETQ. CDR3 protein: CASSLEWGSPQHF. The CDR3, as DNA: TGCGCCAGCAGCTTGGAATGGGGCTCGCCCCAGCATTTT.

Here the CDR3 reads CAIKGGQVLDEQFF. DNA of the CDR3: TGTGCCATCAAGGGGGGACAGGTCTTAGATGAGCAGTTCTTC. V is TRBV10-3 and J is TRBJ2-1, with TRBD1 matching over 8 bases. The CDR3 spans 14 residues. Unmatched junction bases numbered 10, after V lost 7 bases and J lost 8 bases. CDR1 and CDR2 from the germline V gene are ENHRY and SYGVKD.

In this sample, this clone turned up once. The V gene is TRBV25-1, the J gene TRBJ1-4, with D hard to call. Germline V gene lookup returns CDR1 MGHDK and CDR2 SYGVNS. The CDR3 loop spans 14 amino acids. Trimming removed 4 bases from V and 0 bases from J, with 6 bases in between. CDR3: CASSATATNEKLFF. In DNA, the CDR3 is TGTGCCAGCAGTGCCACAGCAACTAATGAAAAACTGTTTTTT.

This rearrangement joins TRBV7-3 to TRBJ2-5; D is possibly TRBD2 (5 bases). The V gene's germline CDR1 is SGHTA and CDR2 FQGTGA. V was trimmed by 4 bases and J by 2 bases, leaving 11 bases between them. This CDR3 is built from 14 residues. The CDR3: CASSSVGGQETQYF. DNA for the CDR3: TGTGCCAGCAGCTCCGTGGGCGGGCAAGAGACCCAGTACTTC.

The chain joins TRBV5-8 to TRBJ1-5; TRBD1 matches 9 bases. The junction had 6 bases not matched to a gene; V was cut back by 1 base and J by 4 bases. Germline V CDR1 and CDR2: SGHTS, YDEGEE. The CDR3 is made up of 16 amino acids. CDR3 loop: CASSLTGDRGNQPQHF. For the CDR3, the DNA is TGTGCCAGCAGCTTGACCGGCGACAGGGGGAATCAGCCCCAGCATTTT.

This chain joins TRBV27 and TRBJ1-6; TRBD1 is a possible D gene (6 bases). The CDR3 is 15 residues long. The germline V gene encodes CDR1 MNHEY and CDR2 SMNVEV (reference sequence). Trimming cost V 2 bases and J 6 bases, with 11 bases left between them. In DNA form, the CDR3 reads TGTGCCAGCAGTTTAAAGGACAGTCTTAATTCACCCCTCCACTTT. This gives the protein CASSLKDSLNSPLHF.

The rearrangement links TRBV6-1 to TRBJ1-5; 10 bases line up with TRBD1. From germline, CDR1 is MNHNS and CDR2 SASEGT. J lost 8 bases, V lost 4 bases, and 2 bases had no gene match. This CDR3 spans 13 amino acids. The CDR3 reads CASSGTGGEPQHF. The DNA for the CDR3 is TGTGCCAGCAGTGGGACAGGGGGTGAGCCCCAGCATTTT.

The chain employs TRBV4-1 and TRBJ2-3; a possible D gene is TRBD2 (6 bases). From germline, CDR1 is MGHRA and CDR2 YSYEKL. V lost 4 bases and J 2 bases, leaving 13 bases between the germline ends. CDR3 length equals 15 residues. The CDR3 reads CASSRGRDFTDTQYF. CDR3 nucleotides: TGCGCCAGCAGCCGCGGCCGGGACTTCACAGATACGCAGTATTTT.

The CDR3 nucleotides are TGTGCCAGCAGCTCAGGAGGGTCATTTGGTGGCACTGAAGCTTTCTTT. Its protein is CASSSGGSFGGTEAFF. The J gene is TRBJ1-1, the V gene TRBV9; D is unresolved. The V end was cut by 4 bases, the J end by 4 bases, with 20 bases between. Germline V gene sequence: CDR1 SGDLS, CDR2 YYNGEE. The CDR3 spans 16 residues.

This chain joins TRBV19 and TRBJ1-1; D is unresolved. CDR3 length: 17 residues. V lost 5 bases and J 4 bases, leaving 23 bases between the germline ends. In germline, CDR1 is LNHDA, CDR2 SQIVND (reference sequence). In DNA form, the CDR3 reads TGTGCCAGTAGTCCACTCGGGTCCCCCCGGGTCAGCACTGAAGCTTTCTTT. It yields the protein CASSPLGSPRVSTEAFF.